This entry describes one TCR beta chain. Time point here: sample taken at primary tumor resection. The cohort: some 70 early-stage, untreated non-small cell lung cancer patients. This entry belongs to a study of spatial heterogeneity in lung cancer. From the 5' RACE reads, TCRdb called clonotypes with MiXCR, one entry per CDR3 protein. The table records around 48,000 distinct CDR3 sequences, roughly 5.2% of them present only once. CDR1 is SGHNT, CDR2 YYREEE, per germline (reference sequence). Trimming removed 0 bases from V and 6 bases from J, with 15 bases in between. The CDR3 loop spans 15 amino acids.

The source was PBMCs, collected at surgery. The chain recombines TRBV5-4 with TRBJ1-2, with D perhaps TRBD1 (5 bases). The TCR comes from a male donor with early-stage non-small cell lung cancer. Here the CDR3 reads CASSLGAARAHGYTF. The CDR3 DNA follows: TGTGCCAGCAGCTTGGGGGCGGCCAGGGCCCATGGCTACACCTTC.